The sequence of this T cell receptor beta chain was determined in a study of cytomegalovirus exposure and HLA in healthy donors. Between the trimmed V and J ends, which lost 5 bases and 2 bases, there was a span of 16 bases. Germline V CDR1 and CDR2: SGHRS, YFSETQ. The CDR3 extends over 16 amino acids. Researchers ran the PCR with 60 Vbeta and 13 Jbeta primers. Sequencing used immunoSEQ multiplex PCR; TCRdb keeps in-frame clones, though not all of them. The data hold about 230,000 clones, with 77% observed a single time. The TCR sequence derives from an older woman in good health and CMV-seropositive. The sequenced sample was PBMCs. This chain links TRBV5-1 with TRBJ2-2; a possible D gene is TRBD1 (6 bases). The CDR3 here is CASSRADSLNTGELFF. CDR3 in DNA: TGCGCCAGCAGTCGGGCGGACAGCTTAAACACCGGGGAGCTGTTTTTT.